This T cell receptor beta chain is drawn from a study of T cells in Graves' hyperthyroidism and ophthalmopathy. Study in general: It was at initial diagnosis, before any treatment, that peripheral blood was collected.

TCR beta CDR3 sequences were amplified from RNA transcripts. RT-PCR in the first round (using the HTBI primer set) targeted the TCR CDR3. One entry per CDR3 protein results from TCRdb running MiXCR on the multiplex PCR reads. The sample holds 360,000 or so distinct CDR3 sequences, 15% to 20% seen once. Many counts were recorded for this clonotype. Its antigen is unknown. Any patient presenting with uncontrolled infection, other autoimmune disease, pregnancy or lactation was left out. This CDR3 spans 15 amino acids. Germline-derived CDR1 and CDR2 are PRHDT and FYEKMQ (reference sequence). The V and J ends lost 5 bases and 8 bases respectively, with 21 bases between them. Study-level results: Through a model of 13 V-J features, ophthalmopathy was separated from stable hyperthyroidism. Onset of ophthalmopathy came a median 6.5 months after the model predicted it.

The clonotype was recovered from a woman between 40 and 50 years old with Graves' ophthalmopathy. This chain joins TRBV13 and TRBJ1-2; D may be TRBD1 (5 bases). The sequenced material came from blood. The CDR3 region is CASSITRVSKEGYTF. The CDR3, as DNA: TGTGCCAGCAGCATCACCAGGGTTTCCAAGGAGGGCTACACCTTC.